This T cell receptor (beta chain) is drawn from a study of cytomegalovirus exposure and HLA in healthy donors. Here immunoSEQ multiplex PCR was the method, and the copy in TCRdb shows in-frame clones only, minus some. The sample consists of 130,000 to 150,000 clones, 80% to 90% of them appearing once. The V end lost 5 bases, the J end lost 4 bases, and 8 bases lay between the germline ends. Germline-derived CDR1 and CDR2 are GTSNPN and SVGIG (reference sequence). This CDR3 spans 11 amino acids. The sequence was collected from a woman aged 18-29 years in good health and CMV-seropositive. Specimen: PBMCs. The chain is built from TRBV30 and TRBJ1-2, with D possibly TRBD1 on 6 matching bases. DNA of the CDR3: TGTGCCTGGCAGGGGATCTATGGCTACACCTTC. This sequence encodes CAWQGIYGYTF.